This TCR beta chain was recorded in a study of blood T cell repertoires in COVID-19. About the study: The samples span acute and convalescent COVID-19 from the United States, Italy and Spain. From T cells, B-cell-depleted T cells, or PBMCs came the material, which was cDNA or gDNA.

In the original analysis: Researchers report that nucleated cell counts were estimated from reference gene primer amplification. The assay was immunoSEQ multiplex PCR, and TCRdb's table has in-frame clones only and misses some. That table is the source of V, J and clone size, and D and trimming were worked out from the DNA. The sample holds tens of thousands of clones, around 88% seen once. V dropped 5 bases and J dropped 6; count of bases not matched to a gene: 4. This CDR3 spans 13 amino acids. From germline, CDR1 is SGHTA and CDR2 FQGNSA. This receptor was identified in an elderly woman with active or convalescent COVID-19. V and J are TRBV7-2 and TRBJ2-3, with 8 bases identical to TRBD1. The sequenced sample consisted of peripheral blood. The chain's CDR3 is CASSRRGRDTQYF. In DNA form, the CDR3 reads TGTGCCAGCAGCCGCAGGGGGCGGGATACGCAGTATTTT.